This entry lists 31 T cell receptor beta chains sequenced from one sample in a study of shared clonotypes between healthy human individuals (dated by TCRdb to the early 2020s). CD8 naive samples consisted of CD45RO-negative cells that were positively selected for CCR7, yielding a CD45RA+CCR7+ population without TemRA cells. Libraries were prepared through the immunoSEQ multiplex PCR assay. Entries here come from immuneACCESS through TCRdb and include only in-frame sequences with V and J called. Some clones fail to appear in such tables; in the studies checked, an unresolved V gene covers under half of the shortfall, and the cause of the remainder is unknown. This sample has about 2,100,000 clones in its table, and more than 85% of those were observed once. The top ten clones comprise roughly 1.7% of the sample. The sample taken for sequencing was naive CD8+ T cells from PBMCs. What this sample's cell subset or site label stands for: CD45RA+CCR7+. The receptors were gathered from a man younger than 35 in good health. Some clones in this sample may be carry-over from other donors' samples.

The chain carries TRBV9 and TRBJ1-4; D is undetermined. The CDR3 loop spans 14 amino acids. CDR1 SGDLS and CDR2 YYNGEE come from the germline V gene. Trimming cost V 0 bases and J 3 bases, with 6 bases left between them. The CDR3 coding sequence is TGTGCCAGCAGCGTAGATTGGTCTAATGAAAAACTGTTTTTT. Amino acid sequence: CASSVDWSNEKLFF.

With regard to this clone: Other DNA sequences of this sample code for an identical CDR3. The rearrangement links TRBV7-6 to TRBJ2-1, with TRBD2 matching 7 bases. Per germline, CDR1 SGHVS and CDR2 FNYEAQ. CDR3 length: 16 amino acids. Losses at the gene ends were 0 bases for V and 2 bases for J; bases not matched to a gene: 4. This chain's CDR3 is CASSLAWGGTYNEQFF. The CDR3 coding sequence is TGTGCCAGCAGCTTAGCGTGGGGGGGGACCTACAATGAGCAGTTCTTC. Full variable domain (rest looked up from reference TRBV7-6 and TRBJ2-1): GAGVSQSPRYKVTKRGQDVALRCDPISGHVSLYWYRQALGQGPEFLTYFNYEAQQDKSGLPNDRFSAERPEGSISTLTIQRTEQRDSAMYRCASSLAWGGTYNEQFFGPGTRLTVL.

The chain links TRBV9 to TRBJ1-1; D uncertain. Germline loops: CDR1 SGDLS, CDR2 YYNGEE. CDR3 length: 15 residues. V lost 4 bases and J lost 0, with 13 bases in between. CDR3 residues: CASSIATGMNTEAFF. The CDR3 DNA follows: TGTGCCAGCAGCATCGCGACCGGGATGAACACTGAAGCTTTCTTT.

J is TRBJ2-7 and V is TRBV4-1; TRBD2 matches 7 bases. V lost 4 bases and J lost 2; bases outside the gene matches: 5. The CDR3 loop spans 14 amino acids. CDR1 is MGHRA and CDR2 is YSYEKL in the germline V gene. The CDR3 spells CASSRGGRAYEQYF. The CDR3 nucleotides read TGCGCCAGCAGCCGGGGGGGACGTGCCTACGAGCAGTACTTC.

The chain has TRBV27 and TRBJ2-7; a weak D match, TRBD1 (5 bases). The CDR3 sequence is 13 residues long. Germline values: CDR1 MNHEY, CDR2 SMNVEV (reference sequence). V was trimmed by 0 bases and J by 10 bases, leaving 13 bases between them. This CDR3 reads CASSLSVWGEQYF. The CDR3 nucleotides read TGTGCCAGCAGTTTATCAGTGTGGGGCGAACAGTACTTC.

The chain uses TRBV28 and TRBJ1-1, with no clear D. V lost 3 bases and J 8 bases, leaving 13 bases between the germline ends. CDR1 is MDHEN, CDR2 SYDVKM, per germline. The CDR3 contains 13 residues. The CDR3 nucleotides are TGTGCCAGCAGTTTTCGCGGGTTAGGGGAAGCTTTCTTT. It encodes CASSFRGLGEAFF.

V is TRBV6-1 and J is TRBJ1-3, with a tentative D call TRBD1 (6 bases). V lost 5 bases, J lost 0 bases, and 11 bases lay in between. The CDR3 totals 15 residues. Germline CDR1 MNHNS, CDR2 SASEGT. CDR3 in DNA: TGTGCCAGCAGTACAGGGCGCGCCTCTGGAAACACCATATATTTT. This sequence encodes CASSTGRASGNTIYF.

The V and J genes are TRBV7-3 and TRBJ2-2; perhaps TRBD1 as D (5 bases). The V end lost 4 bases, the J end lost 5 bases, and 11 bases lay between the germline ends. Germline loops: CDR1 SGHTA, CDR2 FQGTGA. The CDR3 contains 14 residues. The CDR3 DNA reads as TGTGCCAGCAGCTGGGGCCTGAGGACCGGGGAGCTGTTTTTT. Protein: CASSWGLRTGELFF.

This chain joins TRBV4-3 and TRBJ2-2, with D possibly TRBD1 on 5 matching bases. Germline V lookup: CDR1 LGHNA, CDR2 YSLEER. Trimming took off 0 bases at V and 3 bases at J, with 14 bases between the two ends. The CDR3 runs to 17 residues. Here the CDR3 reads CASSQEAHRQYTGELFF. The CDR3 nucleotides are TGCGCCAGCAGCCAAGAAGCCCACAGGCAGTACACCGGGGAGCTGTTTTTT.

The genes are TRBV7-9 and TRBJ2-5; D may be TRBD2 (5 bases). Germline lookup yields CDR1 SEHNR and CDR2 FQNEAQ (reference sequence). V lost 4 bases, J lost 4 bases, and 16 bases lay in between. The CDR3 length is 15 residues. The CDR3 DNA reads TGTGCCAGCAGCTCTAATCAGAGGGTTAGAGAGACCCAGTACTTC. Amino acids: CASSSNQRVRETQYF.

This chain links TRBV28 with TRBJ2-5, with 8 bases identical to TRBD1. Germline assignment: CDR1 MDHEN and CDR2 SYDVKM. Losses at the gene ends were 6 bases for V and 4 bases for J; bases not matched to a gene: 7. The CDR3 consists of 14 residues. The CDR3 region has the DNA TGTGCCAGCAGAGAACAGGGGGTTATAGAGACCCAGTACTTC. As protein: CASREQGVIETQYF.

This clone was counted a single time. The chain couples TRBV5-1 to TRBJ2-3, with 8 bases identical to TRBD2. Germline CDR1 SGHRS, CDR2 YFSETQ. The V segment lost 7 bases and the J segment 6 bases; nucleotides outside the gene matches: 16. This CDR3 is 16 amino acids long. This CDR3 reads CASAEIQGLVADTQYF. CDR3 bases: TGCGCCAGCGCCGAGATTCAGGGACTAGTAGCGGATACGCAGTATTTT. The entire variable domain, with the rest obtained from reference TRBV5-1 and TRBJ2-3, is as follows: KAGVTQTPRYLIKTRGQQVTLSCSPISGHRSVSWYQQTPGQGLQFLFEYFSETQRNKGNFPGRFSGRQFSNSRSEMNVSTLELGDSALYLCASAEIQGLVADTQYFGPGTRLTVL.

The chain is built from TRBV27 and TRBJ2-1; 7 bases map to TRBD1. V lost 5 bases, J lost 0 bases, and 13 bases stayed unmatched. Germline CDR1 MNHEY, CDR2 SMNVEV (reference sequence). The CDR3 runs 18 residues. The CDR3 spells CASSLTYRGSSSYNEQFF. Written as DNA, the CDR3 is TGTGCCAGCAGTCTGACCTACAGGGGCTCGAGCTCCTACAATGAGCAGTTCTTC.

The CDR3, as DNA: TGTGCCAGCAGCTCCACAGGGGAAATGGGGGAGACCCAGTACTTC. This codes for CASSSTGEMGETQYF. The chain uses TRBV7-3 and TRBJ2-5; 7 bases agree with TRBD1. The CDR3 is 15 amino acids. CDR1 and CDR2 (germline): SGHTA, FQGTGA. After removal of 4 bases from V and 5 bases from J, the junction contained 10 bases not matched to a gene. The whole variable domain, filled in from reference TRBV7-3 and TRBJ2-5, reads GAGVSQTPSNKVTEKGKYVELRCDPISGHTALYWYRQSLGQGPEFLIYFQGTGAADDSGLPNDRFFAVRPEGSVSTLKIQRTERGDSAVYLCASSSTGEMGETQYFGPGTRLLVL.

The chain combines TRBV9 with TRBJ2-7; TRBD1 matches at 7 bases. Germline CDR1 SGDLS, CDR2 YYNGEE. V gave up 3 bases and J gave up 3 bases; unmatched junction bases: 6. The CDR3 consists of 14 residues. CDR3 nucleotides: TGTGCCAGCAGCGCCTGGGGGACAGACTACGAGCAGTACTTC. Amino acid sequence: CASSAWGTDYEQYF. Full variable domain (remainder filled in from reference TRBV9 and TRBJ2-7): DSGVTQTPKHLITATGQRVTLRCSPRSGDLSVYWYQQSLDQGLQFLIQYYNGEERAKGNILERFSAQQFPDLHSELNLSSLELGDSALYFCASSAWGTDYEQYFGPGTRLTVT.

The chain recombines TRBV28 with TRBJ2-7; 10 bases map to TRBD1. The V and J ends lost 3 bases and 2 bases, in that order; junction bases with no gene match: 10. CDR3 size: 17 residues. CDR1 and CDR2 (germline): MDHEN, SYDVKM. In nucleotides, the CDR3 is TGTGCCAGCAGTTTTTGGCGACAGGGGGCCCGAACCTACGAGCAGTACTTC. Protein: CASSFWRQGARTYEQYF.

This clone has only a few counts. Other DNA sequences within the sample encode an identical CDR3. The chain uses TRBV19 and TRBJ2-2, with D possibly being TRBD1 (5 bases). The germline CDR1 and CDR2 sequences are LNHDA and SQIVND (reference sequence). Trimming shortened V by 6 bases and J by 1 base, and 6 bases separated the two germline ends. The CDR3 is 13 residues long. The chain's CDR3 is CASRTGNTGELFF. As DNA, the CDR3 is TGTGCCAGTAGAACAGGGAACACCGGGGAGCTGTTTTTT.

The chain carries TRBV27 and TRBJ2-2, with 8 nucleotides matching TRBD2. This CDR3 has 15 amino acids. The J segment lost 5 bases and the V segment lost 8 bases, leaving 10 bases of the junction unmatched. CDR1 and CDR2 (germline): MNHEY, SMNVEV (reference sequence). The CDR3 DNA is TGTGCCAGCGGCCTGGGACTAGGGTTAACCGGGGAGCTGTTTTTT. This sequence encodes CASGLGLGLTGELFF.

This chain connects TRBV9 to TRBJ2-5, with 10 bases identical to TRBD2. CDR3 length: 17 residues. The junction had 10 bases not matched to a gene; V was cut back by 0 bases and J by 5 bases. Germline CDR1 reads SGDLS; CDR2 reads YYNGEE. CDR3 in amino acids: CASSVGILAGVVETQYF. In nucleotides, the CDR3 is TGTGCCAGCAGCGTAGGAATCCTAGCGGGAGTGGTTGAGACCCAGTACTTC. The full variable domain, rest sourced from reference TRBV9 and TRBJ2-5, is DSGVTQTPKHLITATGQRVTLRCSPRSGDLSVYWYQQSLDQGLQFLIQYYNGEERAKGNILERFSAQQFPDLHSELNLSSLELGDSALYFCASSVGILAGVVETQYFGPGTRLLVL.

V is TRBV7-8 and J is TRBJ2-7; 11 bases line up with TRBD2. The trim removed 4 bases at V and 5 bases at J, leaving 7 bases unmatched. The CDR3 extends over 15 amino acids. Germline CDR1 reads SGHVS; CDR2 reads FQNEAQ. CDR3 coding DNA: TGTGCCAGCAGCTCCCCAACTAGCGGGAGCGACGAGCAGTACTTC. Its translation is CASSSPTSGSDEQYF.

This clone was seen a few times. This chain joins TRBV20-1 and TRBJ1-1; D is uncertain. Germline CDR1 is DFQATT and CDR2 is SNEGSKA (reference sequence). The length of the CDR3 is 10 residues. V was trimmed by 1 base and J by 11 bases, leaving 8 bases between them. The CDR3 is CSARAGRAFF. Here the CDR3 DNA reads TGCAGTGCTAGAGCCGGGCGTGCTTTCTTT.

The CDR3 spells CASSLALVRGRNQPQHF. The CDR3 DNA is TGTGCCAGCAGCTTAGCGTTGGTAAGGGGTCGCAATCAGCCCCAGCATTTT. V and J are TRBV7-8 and TRBJ1-5, with D tentatively TRBD1 (5 bases). The CDR3 spans 17 residues. Trimming took off 0 bases at V and 2 bases at J, with 14 bases between the two ends. The germline CDR1 and CDR2 sequences are SGHVS and FQNEAQ. The variable domain in full, completed from reference TRBV7-8 and TRBJ1-5, reads GAGVSQSPRYKVAKRGQDVALRCDPISGHVSLFWYQQALGQGPEFLTYFQNEAQLDKSGLPSDRFFAERPEGSVSTLKIQRTQQEDSAVYLCASSLALVRGRNQPQHFGDGTRLSIL.

The chain joins TRBV9 to TRBJ2-1, with D perhaps matching TRBD1 (6 bases). V shed 4 bases and J shed 5 bases, with 19 bases lying between them. This CDR3 spans 16 amino acids. Germline lookup yields CDR1 SGDLS and CDR2 YYNGEE. CDR3 region: CASSTLQGHTNNEQFF. The DNA for the CDR3 is TGTGCCAGCAGCACCTTACAGGGACATACGAACAATGAGCAGTTCTTC.

As DNA, the CDR3 is TGTGCCTGGTGGAGGAACTATGGCTACACCTTC. This codes for CAWWRNYGYTF. The genes are TRBV30 and TRBJ1-2; D ambiguous. The CDR3 runs to 11 residues. Deletions cut 5 bases from V and 2 bases from J, with 6 bases between. Looked up from germline, CDR1 is GTSNPN and CDR2 is SVGIG (reference sequence). Combining the CDR3 with reference TRBV30 and TRBJ1-2 gives the whole variable domain SQTIHQWPATLVQPVGSPLSLECTVEGTSNPNLYWYRQAAGRGLQLLFYSVGIGQISSEVPQNLSASRPQDRQFILSSKKLLLSDSGFYLCAWWRNYGYTFGSGTRLTVV.

The rearrangement links TRBV21-1 to TRBJ1-2; the table's D gene call, TRBD1, was not cross checked with the DNA. TRBV21-1 is a pseudogene. The CDR3 covers 14 residues. CDR3 loop: CASRPRTDSYGYTF. The DNA of the CDR3 is TGTGCCAGCAGACCTCGGACAGACTCCTATGGCTACACCTTC.

The rearrangement links TRBV28 to TRBJ2-1; 7 positions agree with TRBD1. Germline V gene lookup returns CDR1 MDHEN and CDR2 SYDVKM. J lost 12 bases, V lost 3 bases, and 11 bases had no gene match. This CDR3 is 14 amino acids long. The CDR3: CASSLGRGFPVQFF. In nucleotides, the CDR3 is TGTGCCAGCAGTTTGGGCAGGGGGTTTCCCGTGCAGTTCTTC.

This clone was recorded a few times. The same CDR3 arises from other DNA sequences in this sample as well. The V gene is TRBV5-6, the J gene TRBJ2-7; TRBD1 aligns across 7 bases. The V gene's germline CDR1 is SGHDT and CDR2 YYEEEE. J was trimmed by 2 bases and V by 2 bases; bases with no gene match: 1. The CDR3 has 13 amino acids. CDR3 sequence: CASSFGTAYEQYF. DNA for the CDR3: TGTGCCAGCAGCTTCGGGACAGCCTACGAGCAGTACTTC.

The rearrangement links TRBV19 to TRBJ1-5; a weak D match, TRBD1 (5 bases). CDR1 is LNHDA, CDR2 SQIVND, per germline (reference sequence). Trimming took 3 bases from V and 6 from J, leaving 18 bases between them. The CDR3 has 16 amino acids. The CDR3 DNA reads TGTGCCAGTAGTATTAACAGGAGGATAGTGGGTCAGCCCCAGCATTTT. Translated: CASSINRRIVGQPQHF.

This clone was seen just once. The V gene is TRBV7-2, the J gene TRBJ2-2, with TRBD1 identical over 11 bases. The CDR3 is 16 residues long. V shed 5 bases and J 5 bases; nucleotides not matched to a gene: 7. Germline-derived CDR1 and CDR2 are SGHTA and FQGNSA. This chain's CDR3 is CASSTRDRGVTGELFF. The DNA for the CDR3 is TGTGCCAGCAGCACCCGGGACAGGGGGGTTACCGGGGAGCTGTTTTTT.

The chain employs TRBV6-1 and TRBJ2-2; no reliable D call. This CDR3 contains 13 residues. V gave up 6 bases and J gave up 0 bases, with 5 bases separating them. Germline lookup yields CDR1 MNHNS and CDR2 SASEGT. The CDR3, as DNA: TGTGCCAGCAGGTGGTCGAACACCGGGGAGCTGTTTTTT. Protein: CASRWSNTGELFF.

CDR3 DNA: TGTGCCAGTAGTTTGTACAGGAGCAACACTGAAGCTTTCTTT. As protein: CASSLYRSNTEAFF. The rearrangement links TRBV19 to TRBJ1-1, with D maybe TRBD1 (5 bases). CDR3 size: 14 residues. Per the germline V gene, CDR1 is LNHDA and CDR2 is SQIVND (reference sequence). V was cut by 5 bases and J by 2 bases, with 12 bases left in between. Full variable domain (outside the CDR3, taken from reference TRBV19 and TRBJ1-1): DGGITQSPKYLFRKEGQNVTLSCEQNLNHDAMYWYRQDPGQGLRLIYYSQIVNDFQKGDIAEGYSVSREKKESFPLTVTSAQKNPTAFYLCASSLYRSNTEAFFGQGTRLTVV.